These T cell receptor beta chains were read from a single sample in a study of blood T cell repertoires in COVID-19. Method: immunoSEQ multiplex PCR; TCRdb's copy keeps in-frame clones and lacks some. In the table there are a few hundred thousand clones, 65% to 85% of which are singletons. Sequencing was performed on peripheral blood. These receptors came from a woman aged 50 to 65 with acute or convalescent COVID-19. Both conserved end residues are part of each CDR3. D genes are given only for firm matches. The size field is filled for only some rows; it gives once, few, many or a size class.

d_gene	v_gene	abundance	j_gene	CDR3aa	CDR3nt
.	TRBV7-2	.	TRBJ1-1	CASSFSRDTEAFF	TGTGCCAGCAGCTTTTCCAGGGACACTGAAGCTTTCTTT
.	TRBV5-1	once	TRBJ2-6	CASFEGAGANVLTF	TGCGCCAGCTTCGAGGGGGCTGGGGCCAACGTCCTGACTTTC
TRBD2	TRBV5-4	.	TRBJ2-3	CASSLVSGAGTDTQYF	TGTGCCAGCAGCTTGGTCAGCGGGGCGGGCACAGATACGCAGTATTTT
.	TRBV28	.	TRBJ2-2	CASRWGSGTGELFF	TGTGCCAGCAGATGGGGATCGGGAACCGGGGAGCTGTTTTTT
TRBD1	TRBV7-9	.	TRBJ1-3	CASSRTGEENTIYF	TGTGCCAGCAGCCGGACAGGGGAGGAAAACACCATATATTTT
TRBD1	TRBV6-2/TRBV6-3	.	TRBJ2-1	CASSSGEGRGQGNYNEQFF	TGTGCCAGCAGTTCCGGGGAAGGTAGGGGACAGGGAAACTACAATGAGCAGTTCTTC
TRBD2	TRBV18	.	TRBJ2-2	CASSPGWTSDTGELFF	TGTGCCAGCTCACCAGGGTGGACTAGCGACACCGGGGAGCTGTTTTTT
.	TRBV6-5	.	TRBJ1-2	CASRGLGAYGYTF	TGTGCCAGCAGGGGGTTAGGGGCCTATGGCTACACCTTC
.	TRBV15	.	TRBJ1-5	CATSRDQTRPQHF	TGTGCCACCAGCAGAGATCAAACACGGCCCCAGCATTTT
.	TRBV14	.	TRBJ1-4	CASSHVTAGINEKLFF	TGTGCCAGCAGCCATGTTACCGCAGGGATTAATGAAAAACTGTTTTTT
.	TRBV5-5	once	TRBJ1-2	CASSLVNYGYTF	TGTGCCAGCAGCCTAGTCAACTATGGCTACACCTTC
TRBD1	TRBV6-4	.	TRBJ2-1	CASSRDRAHNEQFF	TGTGCCAGCAGTCGGGACAGGGCCCACAATGAGCAGTTCTTC
.	TRBV27	.	TRBJ1-6	CASSLQGLRNSPLHF	TGTGCCAGCAGTTTACAGGGATTAAGGAATTCACCCCTCCACTTT
TRBD2	TRBV9	.	TRBJ2-3	CASSVGVRESTDTQYF	TGTGCCAGCAGCGTAGGGGTGCGGGAGAGCACAGATACGCAGTATTTT
TRBD1	TRBV2	.	TRBJ1-1	CAGSRDRNTEAFF	TGTGCCGGATCCAGGGACAGAAACACTGAAGCTTTCTTT
TRBD1	TRBV30	.	TRBJ1-1	CGLTGGARTEAFF	TGTGGCCTAACAGGGGGAGCGAGGACTGAAGCTTTCTTT
TRBD1	TRBV27	.	TRBJ1-2	CASSTPQGTGYTF	TGTGCCAGCAGTACCCCACAGGGGACTGGCTACACCTTC
.	TRBV28	.	TRBJ1-2	CASSFQGGNYGYTF	TGTGCCAGCAGTTTCCAGGGCGGTAACTATGGCTACACCTTC
.	TRBV10-1	once	TRBJ1-5	CASSESIRGGDQPQHF	TGCGCCAGCAGTGAGTCGATAAGGGGGGGGGATCAGCCCCAGCATTTT
.	TRBV3-1/TRBV3-2	.	TRBJ1-4	CASSHELQGKLFF	TGTGCCAGCAGCCACGAACTTCAGGGAAAACTGTTTTTT
TRBD1	TRBV11-3	.	TRBJ2-3	CASSSRDREPDTQYF	TGTGCCAGCAGCTCCCGGGACAGGGAGCCAGATACGCAGTATTTT
.	TRBV7-3	few	TRBJ1-1	CASSSLQGTEAFF	TGTGCCAGCAGCTCCTTACAGGGCACTGAAGCTTTCTTT
TRBD1	TRBV6-1	.	TRBJ1-1	CASSEVGQGAVAFF	TGTGCCAGCAGTGAAGTGGGACAGGGGGCTGTGGCTTTCTTT
TRBD2	TRBV19	.	TRBJ2-3	CASSIRAGETDTQYF	TGTGCCAGTAGTATAAGGGCGGGAGAGACAGATACGCAGTATTTT
.	TRBV18	few	TRBJ1-5	CASSPAGGQEQPQHF	TGTGCCAGCTCACCAGCGGGGGGGCAAGAACAGCCCCAGCATTTT
.	TRBV12-3/TRBV12-4	.	TRBJ1-5	CASSLWANQPQHF	TGTGCCAGCAGTTTATGGGCCAATCAGCCCCAGCATTTT
.	TRBV27	.	TRBJ1-2	CASTTGDIRRGYTF	TGTGCCAGCACCACCGGGGATATTCGTAGGGGCTACACCTTC
.	TRBV2	.	TRBJ1-5	CASSGSGGRNQPQHF	TGTGCCAGCAGTGGCTCCGGGGGACGCAATCAGCCCCAGCATTTT
.	TRBV11-2	.	TRBJ2-1	CASSLNPGGFSDEQFF	TGTGCCAGCAGCTTAAATCCAGGGGGGTTCTCGGATGAGCAGTTCTTC
TRBD2	TRBV7-8	.	TRBJ2-1	CASSLVKRGSYNEQFF	TGTGCCAGCAGCTTAGTTAAGCGGGGCTCCTACAATGAGCAGTTCTTC
TRBD2	TRBV15	.	TRBJ2-5	CATSGQLAGVPETQYF	TGTGCCACCAGCGGACAACTAGCGGGGGTACCAGAGACCCAGTACTTC
TRBD1	TRBV5-6	once	TRBJ1-2	CASSLGTGTRGYTF	TGTGCCAGCAGCTTGGGGACAGGGACTCGGGGCTACACCTTC
.	TRBV7-9	once	TRBJ1-2	CASSRELGANYGYTF	TGTGCCAGCAGCAGGGAACTAGGAGCTAACTATGGCTACACCTTC
.	TRBV2	.	TRBJ2-5	CASSVDSGQETQYF	TGTGCCAGCAGTGTGGATAGCGGCCAAGAGACCCAGTACTTC
TRBD1	TRBV27	few	TRBJ1-1	CASSTGGWGAFF	TGTGCCAGCAGTACAGGGGGATGGGGAGCTTTCTTT
TRBD1	TRBV7-3	.	TRBJ2-5	CASSPTGGSETQYF	TGTGCCAGCAGCCCGACAGGGGGATCGGAGACCCAGTACTTC
.	TRBV6-2/TRBV6-3	.	TRBJ1-3	CASSRDSLSGNTIYF	TGTGCCAGCAGCAGAGACAGCCTCTCTGGAAACACCATATATTTT
.	TRBV9	.	TRBJ2-1	CASSASTGYNEQFF	TGTGCCAGCAGCGCCTCCACAGGGTACAATGAGCAGTTCTTC
.	TRBV12-3/TRBV12-4	.	TRBJ2-1	CASSPPRFEQFF	TGTGCCAGCAGCCCGCCTAGATTTGAGCAGTTCTTC
.	TRBV11-1	.	TRBJ2-5	CASSLPGATQYF	TGTGCCAGCAGCTTACCGGGAGCGACCCAGTACTTC
.	TRBV6-6	.	TRBJ2-5	CASSRSRGETQYF	TGTGCCAGCAGTCGATCTAGGGGAGAGACCCAGTACTTC
.	TRBV14	.	TRBJ1-3	CASSRIADRLGNTIYF	TGTGCCAGCAGCCGAATTGCCGACAGGCTGGGAAACACCATATATTTT
.	TRBV2	.	TRBJ2-5	CATSYTGSQETQYF	TGTGCCACCTCGTATACAGGGTCCCAAGAGACCCAGTACTTC
TRBD1	TRBV27	once	TRBJ1-2	CASSFSTGEGYTF	TGTGCCAGCAGTTTCTCGACAGGGGAAGGCTACACCTTC
.	TRBV19	.	TRBJ1-5	CASSVGTPNQPQHF	TGTGCCAGTAGTGTAGGGACACCTAATCAGCCCCAGCATTTT
TRBD2	TRBV7-2	.	TRBJ2-1	CASSLRAGAWNEQFF	TGTGCCAGCAGCTTAAGGGCGGGAGCTTGGAATGAGCAGTTCTTC
.	TRBV28	.	TRBJ1-4	CASRAGDPNEKLFF	TGTGCCAGCAGGGCAGGGGACCCTAATGAAAAACTGTTTTTT
.	TRBV7-9	.	TRBJ1-2	CASSLDSNYGYTF	TGTGCCAGCAGCCTCGACAGTAACTATGGCTACACCTTC
.	TRBV13	few	TRBJ2-2	CASSLGALATGELFF	TGTGCCAGCAGCTTAGGGGCCTTGGCCACCGGGGAGCTGTTTTTT
TRBD1	TRBV27	.	TRBJ1-4	CASSFRGSEKLFF	TGTGCCAGCTCTTTCAGGGGGTCGGAAAAACTGTTTTTT
TRBD1	TRBV11-2	.	TRBJ1-1	CASSKTGGVNTEAFF	TGTGCCAGCAGCAAGACAGGGGGAGTGAACACTGAAGCTTTCTTT
.	TRBV6-4	.	TRBJ2-6	CASSDESDSGANVLTF	TGTGCCAGCAGTGACGAGTCCGACTCTGGGGCCAACGTCCTGACTTTC
.	TRBV7-6	.	TRBJ1-1	CASSLEAGENTEAFF	TGTGCCAGCAGCTTAGAGGCAGGGGAGAACACTGAAGCTTTCTTT
TRBD2	TRBV6-6	.	TRBJ2-1	CASRSGGADEQFF	TGTGCCAGCAGGAGCGGGGGGGCTGATGAGCAGTTCTTC
.	TRBV24-1	.	TRBJ1-2	CATQARYVDGYTF	TGTGCCACCCAAGCCCGGTATGTGGATGGCTACACCTTC
TRBD1	TRBV7-9	.	TRBJ1-1	CASSSPQGGVLNTEAFF	TGTGCCAGCAGCTCCCCACAGGGGGGTGTATTGAACACTGAAGCTTTCTTT